The T cell receptor (beta chain) described here comes from a study of T cell repertoires in cytomegalovirus infection. Study background: Signatures in public TCR beta sequences pointed to both CMV infection and matching HLA type.

Germline V lookup: CDR1 MDHEN, CDR2 SYDVKM. V was pared by 4 bases and J by 6 bases, with 6 bases between. This CDR3 is 12 amino acids long. Study-wide results and limits: The ex vivo response was dominated by HLA-C-restricted CMV-specific TCR beta clonotypes.

The sample holds a few counts of this clonotype. Antigen specificity is unknown. TCRdb used MiXCR to reprocess the reads, holding one entry per CDR3 protein. The repertoire holds under 90,000 distinct CDR3 sequences, under 25% seen once, with roughly 80% in the top ten. This chain uses TRBV28 with TRBJ2-2; D remains ambiguous. The TCR comes from a human donor in good health (CMV status not recorded). Some clones in this sample may be carry-over from other donors' samples. Specimen: PBMCs, sequenced either directly or after in vitro stimulation (not recorded which). DNA of the CDR3: TGTGCCAGCAGTTATAGGGCCGGGGAGCTGTTTTTT. Translating it yields CASSYRAGELFF.